This T cell receptor (beta chain) was sequenced in a study of blood T cell repertoires in COVID-19. Study-level information: Acute-phase and convalescent COVID-19 samples originated in the United States, Italy and Spain. In each case, the material was cDNA or gDNA derived from T cells, B-cell-depleted T cells, or PBMCs.

The CDR3 spans 15 residues. Germline V lookup: CDR1 LGHDT, CDR2 YNNKEL (reference sequence). V shed 4 bases and J shed 7 bases, with 17 bases lying between them. In the source study's methods: The authors estimated nucleated cell counts from reference gene primer amplification. Clones were sequenced by immunoSEQ multiplex PCR, and TCRdb holds only the in-frame ones, with some missing. D and trimming were read from the DNA, whereas the V and J calls and clone size are those reported in that table. The sample includes about 170,000 clones, over 80% of them seen just once. Seattle's enrolled individuals joined amid active infection and were then monitored longitudinally.

The TCR was taken from a man younger than 45 with COVID-19, enrolled during active disease. Sample: peripheral blood. The chain carries TRBV3-1 (or the pseudogene TRBV3-2) and TRBJ2-4, with D tentatively TRBD2 (5 bases). CDR3 DNA sequence: TGTGCCAGCAGCCGAACTGGCCGGACTGCGAACATTCAGTACTTC. Its translation is CASSRTGRTANIQYF.